The 29 T cell receptor beta chains given below trace back to one sample, sequenced in a study of regulatory T cells in long-lasting Graves disease. For TCR beta, libraries came from iRepertoire HTBI primers and Arm-PCR of CDR3 regions. TCRdb recomputed calls from the multiplex PCR reads with MiXCR, one row per CDR3 protein. Among 600,000 to 800,000 distinct CDR3 sequences, approximately 31% were seen once, and the ten largest hold roughly 40%. Time point indicated: persistent/refractory GD, antithyroid drugs over 5 years with positive TRAb. TCR sequences were obtained from RNA taken from PBMCs. This sample comprised peripheral blood mononuclear cells (PBMCs), obtained when the disease was refractory, from a patient treated with antithyroid drugs. These receptors came from a female donor with Graves disease.

This clonotype was detected only a few times. This chain uses TRBV20-1 with TRBJ1-2; D may be TRBD1 (5 bases). CDR3 size: 17 residues. CDR1 is DFQATT, CDR2 SNEGSKA, per germline (reference sequence). Trimming stripped 6 bases from V and 0 bases from J, with 23 bases between. The CDR3 sequence: CSAIHGHDIVANYGYTF. CDR3 in DNA: TGCAGTGCAATCCACGGACACGACATCGTAGCTAACTATGGCTACACCTTC.

This clonotype was observed a few times. This chain links TRBV9 with TRBJ1-2, with D hard to call. From germline, CDR1 is SGDLS and CDR2 YYNGEE. The CDR3 sequence is 15 residues long. The V end lost 0 bases, the J end lost 0 bases, and 9 bases lay between the germline ends. CDR3 sequence: CASSVDTEANYGYTF. The DNA of the CDR3 is TGTGCCAGCAGCGTAGATACAGAAGCTAACTATGGCTACACCTTC.

The chain is built from TRBV13 and TRBJ1-2, with D perhaps TRBD1 (5 bases). Germline assignment: CDR1 PRHDT and CDR2 FYEKMQ (reference sequence). The CDR3 contains 14 residues. With 1 base removed from V and 4 bases from J, the gap between germline ends came to 10 bases. CDR3 residues: CASSLDRSSYGYTF. For the CDR3, the DNA is TGTGCCAGCAGCTTAGACAGGAGTTCCTATGGCTACACCTTC.

This clonotype came up a few times. J is TRBJ1-1 and V is TRBV6-1; no firm D call. Germline CDR1 and CDR2: MNHNS and SASEGT. This CDR3 comprises 15 residues. V gave up 0 bases and J gave up 6 bases, with 14 bases separating them. CDR3 in DNA: TGTGCCAGCAGTGAAGCGCTTGGGATATCGGCTGAAGCTTTCTTT. This gives the protein CASSEALGISAEAFF.

The sample holds many counts of this clonotype. The rearrangement uses TRBV2 and TRBJ2-5; the match to TRBD2 covers 15 bases. Germline values: CDR1 SNHLY, CDR2 FYNNEI. Losses at the gene ends were 6 bases for V and 4 bases for J; bases not matched to a gene: 15. This CDR3 is built from 19 residues. CDR3 DNA sequence: TGTGCCAGCAGGGTACAGACCGGGACTAGCGGGAGGAAGGGAGAGACCCAGTACTTC. It encodes CASRVQTGTSGRKGETQYF.

The rearrangement joins TRBV30 to TRBJ1-1; 7 bases fit TRBD1. The CDR3 contains 13 residues. The V segment lost 2 bases and the J segment 5 bases; nucleotides outside the gene matches: 5. The germline V gene has CDR1 GTSNPN and CDR2 SVGIG (reference sequence). The CDR3 region is CAWSTGVWTEAFF. The CDR3 bases are TGTGCCTGGAGTACAGGGGTTTGGACTGAAGCTTTCTTT.

CDR3 DNA sequence: TGCAGCGTTCTCAAACCGGGACAGGGGACCATAACCTACGAGCAGTACTTC. Its protein product is CSVLKPGQGTITYEQYF. The chain employs TRBV29-1 and TRBJ2-7; 10 bases align to TRBD1. CDR3 length: 17 residues. After removal of 5 bases from V and 2 bases from J, the junction contained 15 bases not matched to a gene. The V gene's germline CDR1 is SQVTM and CDR2 ANQGSEA.

As to this clonotype: This may be a read error, as it is one base from a much larger clone. V gene TRBV10-3 combines with J gene TRBJ2-5, with D hard to call. V was shortened by 6 bases and J by 2 bases, with 4 bases between the two germline ends. This CDR3 has 11 residues. The germline V gene has CDR1 ENHRY and CDR2 SYGVKD. CDR3 sequence (DNA): TGTGCCATCAGCCAGCAAGAGACCCAGTACTTC. Its translation: CAISQQETQYF.

This sequence joins TRBV10-2 and TRBJ2-1; D is undetermined. Germline V gene data show CDR1 as WSHSY and CDR2 as SAAADI. The CDR3 extends over 15 amino acids. V was clipped by 5 bases and J by 0 bases, with 11 bases between them. CDR3 loop: CASSFEGSSYNEQFF. The DNA of the CDR3 is TGCGCCAGCAGTTTCGAAGGAAGCTCCTACAATGAGCAGTTCTTC.

In this sample, this clonotype turned up a few times. The chain carries TRBV10-3 and TRBJ1-2, with D tentatively TRBD1 (6 bases). The CDR3 runs to 15 residues. Germline V gene lookup returns CDR1 ENHRY and CDR2 SYGVKD. The germline V and J ends were trimmed by 6 bases and 0 bases, with 14 bases remaining between them. CDR3 DNA: TGTGCCATCAGACTCACAGGGCGAGCTAACTATGGCTACACCTTC. This gives the protein CAIRLTGRANYGYTF.

This clonotype was detected a few times. V is TRBV7-2 and J is TRBJ1-1; D might be TRBD1 (5 bases). V lost 5 bases and J 7 bases, leaving 14 bases between the germline ends. This CDR3 comprises 13 residues. Germline V lookup: CDR1 SGHTA, CDR2 FQGNSA. DNA for the CDR3: TGTGCCAGCAGCCCACGGGGCGGACTTGAAGCTTTCTTT. Residues: CASSPRGGLEAFF.

Only a few counts were recorded for this clonotype. The chain joins TRBV20-1 to TRBJ2-4; a possible D gene is TRBD1 (6 bases). This CDR3 spans 13 amino acids. Trimming removed 3 bases from V and 6 bases from J, with 12 bases in between. CDR1 is DFQATT and CDR2 is SNEGSKA in the germline V gene (reference sequence). This CDR3 is CSARGEQGNIQYF. The CDR3 DNA is TGCAGTGCTAGGGGCGAACAGGGAAACATTCAGTACTTC.

Remarks on this clonotype: A clone one base away is much larger, so this may be a read error. This chain links TRBV12-3 or TRBV12-4 with TRBJ1-2, with TRBD1 identical over 7 bases. This CDR3 spans 15 amino acids. Unmatched junction bases numbered 15, after V lost 10 bases and J lost 4 bases. The CDR3 region is CANILVGQALYGYTF. The CDR3 coding sequence is TGTGCCAACATTCTCGTCGGACAGGCGCTCTATGGCTACACCTTC.

The chain employs TRBV7-9 and TRBJ1-1; no clear D gene. Germline loops: CDR1 SEHNR, CDR2 FQNEAQ (reference sequence). Deletions cut 5 bases from V and 3 bases from J, with 10 bases between. The CDR3 is made up of 13 amino acids. The CDR3 sequence: CASSLRSDTEAFF. The CDR3 bases are TGTGCCAGCAGCCTTAGGTCCGACACTGAAGCTTTCTTT.

The chain couples TRBV19 to TRBJ1-5; a weak D match, TRBD1 (5 bases). The CDR3 runs to 17 residues. Germline V CDR1 and CDR2: LNHDA, SQIVND (reference sequence). The germline V and J ends were trimmed by 3 bases and 4 bases, with 19 bases remaining between them. CDR3 protein: CASSIGGVGGTNQPQHF. The CDR3 region has the DNA TGTGCCAGTAGTATTGGCGGTGTCGGGGGGACTAATCAGCCCCAGCATTTT.

The J gene is TRBJ1-1, the V gene TRBV29-1, with 8 nucleotides matching TRBD1. In germline, CDR1 is SQVTM, CDR2 ANQGSEA. This CDR3 spans 11 amino acids. The V and J ends lost 6 bases and 8 bases, in that order; junction bases with no gene match: 5. CDR3: CSVMTGVEAFF. CDR3 in DNA: TGCAGCGTCATGACAGGGGTCGAAGCTTTCTTT.

This chain joins TRBV11-2 and TRBJ2-7; D may correspond to TRBD1 or TRBD2 (6 bases each). The CDR3 totals 16 residues. Trimming removed 0 bases at V and 4 bases at J, with 16 bases between. Germline-derived CDR1 and CDR2 are SGHAT and FQNNGV. The CDR3 sequence: CASSLDRGHRSYEQYF. The DNA of the CDR3 is TGTGCCAGCAGCTTAGATCGGGGGCACAGGAGTTACGAGCAGTACTTC.

This clonotype has just a few counts. J is TRBJ1-1 and V is TRBV29-1; D not resolved. Germline V CDR1 and CDR2: SQVTM, ANQGSEA. CDR3 length: 12 amino acids. V was trimmed by 4 bases and J by 1 base, leaving 7 bases between them. The CDR3 spells CSVGYSNTEAFF. The CDR3 DNA sequence: TGCAGCGTTGGGTATTCGAACACTGAAGCTTTCTTT.

Details on this clonotype: This may arise from a read error, as a much more abundant clone is one base away. The rearrangement uses TRBV19 and TRBJ2-2; D possibly corresponds to TRBD1 (6 bases). The germline CDR1 and CDR2 sequences are LNHDA and SQIVND (reference sequence). V was pared by 7 bases and J by 4 bases, with 16 bases between. This CDR3 has 15 residues. The CDR3 sequence is CASTPGHTSTGELFF. The CDR3 DNA sequence: TGTGCCAGTACCCCGGGACACACGAGCACCGGGGAGCTGTTTTTT.

The rearrangement links TRBV12-3 or TRBV12-4 to TRBJ1-1, with 7 bases identical to TRBD1. V trimming: 4 bases; J trimming: 10 bases; junction bases outside the gene matches: 9. This CDR3 comprises 13 residues. This CDR3 is CASSYRDRRGAFF. In DNA form, the CDR3 reads TGTGCCAGCAGTTACCGGGACAGAAGGGGAGCTTTCTTT.

This chain uses TRBV30 with TRBJ1-1; D uncertain. Trimming took 1 base from V and 0 from J, leaving 6 bases between them. This CDR3 spans 13 amino acids. Germline-derived CDR1 and CDR2 are GTSNPN and SVGIG (reference sequence). The CDR3 nucleotides read TGTGCCTGGAGTGGAAGGGTGAACACTGAAGCTTTCTTT. This encodes CAWSGRVNTEAFF.

The chain carries TRBV7-3 and TRBJ2-2; TRBD1 aligns across 10 bases. Germline values: CDR1 SGHTA, CDR2 FQGTGA. This CDR3 has 14 residues. V gave up 5 bases and J gave up 4 bases; unmatched junction bases: 1. DNA for the CDR3: TGTGCCAGCAGCGGGACAGGGGCCACCGGGGAGCTGTTTTTT. Amino acid sequence: CASSGTGATGELFF. Complete variable domain (other parts from reference TRBV7-3 and TRBJ2-2): GAGVSQTPSNKVTEKGKYVELRCDPISGHTALYWYRQSLGQGPEFLIYFQGTGAADDSGLPNDRFFAVRPEGSVSTLKIQRTERGDSAVYLCASSGTGATGELFFGEGSRLTVL.

The chain is built from TRBV19 and TRBJ1-4; TRBD1 matches 7 bases. The CDR3 extends over 13 amino acids. Germline V lookup: CDR1 LNHDA, CDR2 SQIVND (reference sequence). The trim removed 6 bases at V and 4 bases at J, leaving 2 bases unmatched. The CDR3 nucleotides are TGTGCCAGTAGGGGACAGCTTAATGAAAAACTGTTTTTT. Amino acid sequence: CASRGQLNEKLFF.

This rearrangement joins TRBV28 to TRBJ1-2; D gene ambiguous. CDR3 length: 15 residues. Trimming took 4 bases from V and 8 from J, leaving 20 bases between them. Germline CDR1 is MDHEN and CDR2 is SYDVKM. The CDR3 spells CASSSSPVGRGGYTF. CDR3 bases: TGTGCCAGCAGTTCCAGTCCCGTGGGCCGCGGGGGCTACACCTTC.

This clonotype came up many times. The chain has TRBV6-5 and TRBJ2-7, with D perhaps matching TRBD1 (6 bases). The CDR3 length is 15 residues. The germline CDR1 and CDR2 sequences are MNHEY and SVGAGI. Trimming stripped 2 bases from V and 3 bases from J, with 14 bases between. CDR3 bases: TGTGCCAGCAGTTACCTCACAGGGACCCACTACGAGCAGTACTTC. Protein product: CASSYLTGTHYEQYF.

This clonotype was observed a handful of times. The CDR3 loop reads CASSPDSNTGELFF. CDR3 nucleotides: TGTGCCAGCAGCCCGGACAGTAACACCGGGGAGCTGTTTTTT. V gene TRBV7-3 combines with J gene TRBJ2-2; tentatively, D is TRBD1 (6 bases). The CDR3 has 14 residues. Trimming cost V 5 bases and J 2 bases, with 9 bases left between them. Germline loops: CDR1 SGHTA, CDR2 FQGTGA. Supplemented by reference TRBV7-3 and TRBJ2-2, the full variable domain reads GAGVSQTPSNKVTEKGKYVELRCDPISGHTALYWYRQSLGQGPEFLIYFQGTGAADDSGLPNDRFFAVRPEGSVSTLKIQRTERGDSAVYLCASSPDSNTGELFFGEGSRLTVL.

This chain links TRBV5-1 with TRBJ2-7; 10 bases line up with TRBD2. The V gene end was trimmed by 1 base and the J gene end by 5 bases; junction bases not matched to a gene: 12. The CDR3 loop spans 17 amino acids. Germline V gene lookup returns CDR1 SGHRS and CDR2 YFSETQ. The CDR3 sequence: CASSLLGGASGSHEQYF. As DNA, the CDR3 is TGCGCCAGCAGCTTGTTAGGGGGGGCTAGCGGGAGCCACGAGCAGTACTTC.

This clonotype was recorded a few times. The genes are TRBV5-1 and TRBJ1-6; D gene unclear. V lost 0 bases and J lost 5, with 9 bases in between. The CDR3 is 15 residues long. The germline CDR1 and CDR2 sequences are SGHRS and YFSETQ. The CDR3 sequence is CASSLDGQDNSPLHF. The DNA for the CDR3 is TGCGCCAGCAGCTTGGACGGCCAAGATAATTCACCCCTCCACTTT.

This clonotype was counted ten times or more. The genes are TRBV12-3 or TRBV12-4 and TRBJ2-7; D is unresolved. The CDR3 covers 11 residues. Trimming took 3 bases from V and 5 from J, leaving 5 bases between them. The DNA for the CDR3 is TGTGCCAGCAGTTTTTTGCACGAGCAGTACTTC. Translated: CASSFLHEQYF.